Below, 11 T cell receptor beta chains from the same sample are listed, as sequenced in a study of CXCR3-negative and CXCR3-positive naive CD8 T cells. Antigen specificity for these receptors is unknown. Findings of the study overall: Greater hydrophobicity was found in TRB CDR3s of CXCR3-positive naive cells than of CXCR3-negative naive cells.

TRB cDNA was prepared as libraries by UMI-labeled 5' RACE. TCRdb reanalyzed the 5' RACE reads, giving one entry per CDR3 protein sequence and no DNA. This table lists some 150,000 distinct CDR3 sequences. The source material was naive CXCR3+ CD8+ T cells from blood. The subset is: CD45RO-CCR7+CD27+CD95- naive CD8+ T cells expressing CXCR3 (TNR3+). The origin of the receptors is a human donor in good health. Some clones in this sample may be carry-over from other donors' samples.

This rearrangement joins TRBV29-1 to TRBJ2-7; TCRdb's D call of TRBD1 is untestable without DNA. Per the germline V gene, CDR1 is SQVTM and CDR2 is ANQGSEA. The CDR3 covers 13 residues. CDR3 region: CSVEGDSPYEQYF.

CDR3 sequence: CSALGGRMNTEAFF. The chain employs TRBV20-1 and TRBJ1-1; TCRdb's D call, TRBD1, is unchecked because there is no DNA. This CDR3 contains 14 residues. Germline V gene lookup returns CDR1 DFQATT and CDR2 SNEGSKA (reference sequence).

The rearrangement joins TRBV7-6 to TRBJ1-6. The CDR3 has 13 amino acids. Germline lookup yields CDR1 SGHVS and CDR2 FNYEAQ. The CDR3 sequence is CASSSAKYSPLHF.

The chain employs TRBV29-1 and TRBJ2-1; TCRdb calls TRBD1, which cannot be checked without DNA. Germline-derived CDR1 and CDR2 are SQVTM and ANQGSEA. The CDR3 has 16 residues. The CDR3 spells CSVEVRGRTAYNEQFF.

The J gene is TRBJ2-2, the V gene TRBV5-1. This CDR3 has 14 residues. Germline CDR1 reads SGHRS; CDR2 reads YFSETQ. CDR3 residues: CASSLVQTAGELFF.

The gene calls are TRBV2 and TRBJ1-1. Germline V CDR1 and CDR2: SNHLY, FYNNEI. This CDR3 region has 14 residues. The CDR3 loop reads CASLELQMNTEAFF.

V is TRBV6-4 and J is TRBJ2-1; lacking DNA, the TRBD2 call made by TCRdb goes unchecked. This CDR3 is 13 amino acids long. Germline assignment: CDR1 MRHNA and CDR2 SNTAGT. CDR3 in amino acids: CATNLAGEGEQFF.

The V and J genes are TRBV6-2 or TRBV6-3 and TRBJ2-1; TCRdb designates TRBD1, a call that cannot be tested without DNA. This CDR3 spans 13 amino acids. The germline V gene encodes CDR1 MNHEY and CDR2 SVGEGT. The CDR3 reads CASSSGTFNEQFF.

The chain has TRBV5-1 and TRBJ2-7; TCRdb reports TRBD2, a call that lacks DNA to check it against. The germline gives CDR1 SGHRS, CDR2 YFSETQ. CDR3 length: 14 amino acids. The CDR3 here is CASSLEALFYEQYF.

This rearrangement joins TRBV28 to TRBJ2-3; TCRdb reports TRBD1, a call that lacks DNA to check it against. The CDR3 loop spans 15 amino acids. Germline-derived CDR1 and CDR2 are MDHEN and SYDVKM. The CDR3 sequence: CASSLRGPRTDTQYF. Full variable domain (missing parts from reference TRBV28 and TRBJ2-3): DVKVTQSSRYLVKRTGEKVFLECVQDMDHENMFWYRQDPGLGLRLIYFSYDVKMKEKGDIPEGYSVSREKKERFSLILESASTNQTSMYLCASSLRGPRTDTQYFGPGTRLTVL.

V usage is TRBV12-5 and J usage is TRBJ2-5. The CDR3 contains 12 residues. Germline V gives CDR1 LGHNT, CDR2 FRNRAP. This CDR3 reads CASGLLRETQYF.